The source of this TCR beta chain is a study of vaccination and CD4 T cells after COVID-19. The overall study: For control cultures, the treatment was a CEFX pool, an HIV-1 Nef pool, or no peptide.

This clonotype was seen just once. Its antigen is still unknown. Cultured CD4+ T cells had their DNA profiled by the Oncomine TCR Beta short-read assay. TCRdb processed the PCR reads anew with MiXCR; each CDR3 protein has one entry. The sample has 15,000 to 20,000 distinct CDR3 sequences, about three fifths seen once. This sample's treatment: roughly 10-day PBMC culture with coronavirus spike peptide pools or control peptides (ViraFEST assay). In the ViraFEST assay, peptide-pool expansion preceded TCR sequencing of expanded clonotypes. Once cultured 10 days, CD4+ T cells underwent isolation by negative selection. Germline lookup yields CDR1 SGHVS and CDR2 FNYEAQ. Trimming took 6 bases from V and 0 from J, leaving 12 bases between them. CDR3 size: 15 residues.

The sample consisted of CD4+ T cells from blood, cultured in vitro. This receptor was taken from a human donor who had recovered from COVID-19. The chain has TRBV7-6 and TRBJ2-1, with D possibly being TRBD2 (6 bases). CDR3 DNA sequence: TGTGCCAGCAGGCCGACTAGGGACTCCTACAATGAGCAGTTCTTC. Its protein is CASRPTRDSYNEQFF.